These 17 T cell receptor beta chains were sequenced from one sample in a study of blood T cell repertoires in COVID-19. The repertoire was sequenced with immunoSEQ multiplex PCR; TCRdb's copy has only in-frame clones and lacks some. The repertoire holds about 68,000 clones, with roughly 80% as singletons. The sequenced sample consisted of peripheral blood. Receptors originate from a human donor in a cohort sampled during active COVID-19.

V and J are TRBV6-2 or TRBV6-3 and TRBJ2-3, with TRBD2 identical over 7 bases. Germline assignment: CDR1 MNHEY and CDR2 SVGEGT. The length of the CDR3 is 18 residues. V lost 0 bases, J lost 4 bases, and 13 bases stayed unmatched. The CDR3 here is CASSYSIGTIQDPDTQYF. The CDR3 DNA reads TGTGCCAGCAGTTACTCGATCGGGACTATCCAGGACCCAGATACGCAGTATTTT.

The genes are TRBV7-2 and TRBJ1-3; maybe TRBD1 (6 bases). V dropped 3 bases and J dropped 0 bases, with 9 bases sitting between them. This CDR3 has 15 amino acids. The germline V gene encodes CDR1 SGHTA and CDR2 FQGNSA. This chain's CDR3 is CASSFTGSSGNTIYF. The CDR3 DNA sequence: TGTGCCAGCAGCTTTACAGGGAGCTCTGGAAACACCATATATTTT. The full variable domain, rest sourced from reference TRBV7-2 and TRBJ1-3, is GAGVSQSPSNKVTEKGKDVELRCDPISGHTALYWYRQSLGQGLEFLIYFQGNSAPDKSGLPSDRFSAERTGGSVSTLTIQRTQQEDSAVYLCASSFTGSSGNTIYFGEGSWLTVV.

V usage is TRBV6-6 and J usage is TRBJ1-1, with D tentatively TRBD1 (5 bases). The ends were cut back, 6 bases at V and 7 bases at J, with 15 bases in the middle. Germline CDR1 MNHNY, CDR2 SVGAGI (reference sequence). This CDR3 region has 13 residues. The CDR3 loop is CASSQIQGGEAFF. The CDR3 bases are TGTGCCAGCAGCCAGATCCAGGGCGGTGAAGCTTTCTTT.

In this sample, this clone turned up once. The V call is TRBV4-1, the J call TRBJ2-7, with 10 nucleotides matching TRBD2. Germline V gives CDR1 MGHRA, CDR2 YSYEKL. V lost 4 bases, J lost 3 bases, and 15 bases stayed unmatched. CDR3 length: 18 amino acids. This CDR3 is CASSPFEAGGMGGYEQYF. The CDR3 region has the DNA TGCGCCAGCAGCCCGTTTGAAGCGGGAGGGATGGGTGGCTACGAGCAGTACTTC.

This clone is medium-sized within its sample. The chain links TRBV6-1 to TRBJ2-5, with D tentatively TRBD2 (5 bases). The V and J ends lost 3 bases and 0 bases respectively, with 11 bases between them. This CDR3 region has 15 residues. The germline V gene encodes CDR1 MNHNS and CDR2 SASEGT. CDR3 in amino acids: CASSEASWYQETQYF. In DNA form, the CDR3 reads TGTGCCAGCAGTGAGGCTAGCTGGTACCAAGAGACCCAGTACTTC.

This sequence joins TRBV5-1 and TRBJ2-5; D may be TRBD1 (5 bases). Germline V lookup: CDR1 SGHRS, CDR2 YFSETQ. The CDR3 sequence is 14 residues long. Trimming removed 4 bases from V and 2 bases from J, with 12 bases in between. The DNA of the CDR3 is TGCGCCAGCAGCGCAACAGGAAAACAAGAGACCCAGTACTTC. Translated: CASSATGKQETQYF.

The chain has TRBV6-4 and TRBJ2-1; 12 nucleotides match TRBD2. Germline trimming cut 2 bases from V and 8 bases from J; bases unmatched to any gene: 13. Germline V gives CDR1 MRHNA, CDR2 SNTAGT. The CDR3 totals 18 residues. Written as DNA, the CDR3 is TGTGCCAGCAGTGACCCCCCTAGTGCTAGCGGGAGGGTCCATGAGCAGTTCTTC. Translated, it gives CASSDPPSASGRVHEQFF.

This sequence joins TRBV24-1 and TRBJ2-1; D might be TRBD2 (5 bases). This CDR3 has 16 residues. CDR1 and CDR2 (germline): KGHDR, SFDVKD. Trimming left V 3 bases short and J 4 bases short, with 15 bases between. The CDR3 is CATSDTNGNPYNEQFF. The CDR3 coding sequence is TGTGCCACCAGTGATACGAACGGGAACCCTTACAATGAGCAGTTCTTC.

The chain recombines TRBV19 with TRBJ2-1, with 11 bases aligning to TRBD2. The CDR3 has 16 amino acids. CDR1 is LNHDA and CDR2 is SQIVND in the germline V gene (reference sequence). J gave up 7 bases and V 9 bases, and 14 bases lay outside the gene matches. In DNA, the CDR3 is TGTGCCAGCCAGCCTAGCGGGAGGAGGGGGCAAAATGAGCAGTTCTTC. Translation gives CASQPSGRRGQNEQFF.

The chain carries TRBV7-9 and TRBJ2-1; 11 bases agree with TRBD1. CDR3 length equals 16 residues. Germline loops: CDR1 SEHNR, CDR2 FQNEAQ (reference sequence). With V trimmed by 1 base and J by 9 bases, 8 bases remained unmatched. CDR3 DNA: TGTGCCAGCAGCTTAGATGGGACAGGGGGTTATATTGAGCAGTTCTTC. Translation gives CASSLDGTGGYIEQFF.

This clone was seen only a few times. The chain combines TRBV19 with TRBJ1-6; TRBD1 matches at 8 bases. Trimming cost V 5 bases and J 9 bases; bases outside gene matches: 12. In germline, CDR1 is LNHDA, CDR2 SQIVND (reference sequence). The CDR3 totals 16 residues. The CDR3 sequence is CASSSQGQATGSPLHF. The CDR3 DNA sequence: TGTGCCAGTAGTTCCCAGGGACAGGCCACCGGTTCACCCCTCCACTTT. The whole variable domain, filled in from reference TRBV19 and TRBJ1-6, reads DGGITQSPKYLFRKEGQNVTLSCEQNLNHDAMYWYRQDPGQGLRLIYYSQIVNDFQKGDIAEGYSVSREKKESFPLTVTSAQKNPTAFYLCASSSQGQATGSPLHFGNGTRLTVT.

This sequence joins TRBV3-1 (or the pseudogene TRBV3-2) and TRBJ2-1, with 7 nucleotides matching TRBD1. V dropped 2 bases and J dropped 4; count of bases not matched to a gene: 8. This CDR3 spans 16 amino acids. Germline CDR1 LGHDT, CDR2 YNNKEL (reference sequence). CDR3 sequence (DNA): TGTGCCAGCAGCCAACATTTCGGGACAGAATACAATGAGCAGTTCTTC. It translates to CASSQHFGTEYNEQFF.

The gene calls are TRBV5-1 and TRBJ2-7, with D possibly being TRBD2 (6 bases). The germline V gene encodes CDR1 SGHRS and CDR2 YFSETQ. Trimming pared 0 bases from V and 0 bases from J, leaving 10 bases between. This CDR3 has 15 residues. Here the CDR3 reads CASSLELAVSYEQYF. The CDR3 region has the DNA TGCGCCAGCAGCTTGGAATTAGCGGTCTCCTACGAGCAGTACTTC.

This chain links TRBV12-5 with TRBJ1-1, with D perhaps matching TRBD1 (5 bases). CDR3 length: 11 residues. V was pared by 6 bases and J by 9 bases, with 11 bases between. CDR1 is LGHNT and CDR2 is FRNRAP in the germline V gene. The CDR3 loop is CASGPDKKAFF. CDR3 bases: TGTGCTAGTGGCCCGGACAAGAAAGCTTTCTTT.

The chain links TRBV27 to TRBJ2-4, with D uncertain. Germline CDR1 MNHEY, CDR2 SMNVEV (reference sequence). This CDR3 has 15 residues. The germline V and J ends were trimmed by 5 bases and 0 bases, with 11 bases remaining between them. The CDR3 sequence is CASSRNTVAKNIQYF. The CDR3 nucleotides read TGTGCCAGCAGTCGGAACACAGTAGCCAAAAACATTCAGTACTTC.

V usage is TRBV7-2 and J usage is TRBJ2-1; 12 bases are shared with TRBD2. This CDR3 is built from 16 residues. V lost 0 bases, J lost 4 bases, and 1 base stayed unmatched. Germline CDR1 is SGHTA and CDR2 is FQGNSA. CDR3 sequence reads: CASSLAGTSGYNEQFF. The CDR3 coding sequence is TGTGCCAGCAGCTTAGCCGGGACTAGCGGGTACAATGAGCAGTTCTTC.

This clone was observed a few times. The rearrangement joins TRBV19 to TRBJ2-2; 7 positions match TRBD2. V lost 7 bases and J lost 0; bases outside the gene matches: 11. CDR1 LNHDA and CDR2 SQIVND come from the germline V gene (reference sequence). CDR3 length: 17 amino acids. The CDR3 DNA sequence: TGTGCCAGTACCAACGGGGCAGCGGGGTCGAACACCGGGGAGCTGTTTTTT. Amino acids: CASTNGAAGSNTGELFF.